These T cell receptor beta chains were read from a single sample in a study of T cells in Graves' hyperthyroidism and ophthalmopathy. One entry per CDR3 protein, called by TCRdb with MiXCR from the multiplex PCR reads. The repertoire holds approximately 430,000 distinct CDR3 sequences, with about 15% as singletons. The sample comprised blood. These receptors all stem from a man aged 18 to 30 with Graves' ophthalmopathy. The CDR3 runs from the conserved cysteine through the conserved F or W. A D gene is named only where the DNA matches it firmly. Clone size is stated in some rows and not others, as once, few, many or a class when expanded.

>.|few|TRBV28|TRBJ2-5
TGTGCCAGCAGGACCGCTCTCCGGGAGACCCAGTACTTC
CASRTALRETQYF
>.|.|TRBV2|TRBJ2-1
TGTGCCACCAATCTGGTATCCAACAATGAGCAGTTCTTC
CATNLVSNNEQFF
>.|many|TRBV7-9|TRBJ2-5
TGTGCCAGCAGCTTTCAAAACAGGTTGGGCCAAGAGACCCAGTACTTC
CASSFQNRLGQETQYF
>TRBD2|many|TRBV7-2|TRBJ2-3
TGTGCCAGCAGCTCCCATAGCGGGGCCACAGATACGCAGTATTTT
CASSSHSGATDTQYF
>TRBD2|.|TRBV6-2/TRBV6-3|TRBJ2-5
TGTGCCAGCAGGACGGGGAGGGGTTGGGAGACCCAGTACTTC
CASRTGRGWETQYF
>.|.|TRBV27|TRBJ2-1
TGTGCCAGCAGTCCAGGGGACGGGAGAAATGAGCAGTTCTTC
CASSPGDGRNEQFF
>TRBD2|.|TRBV7-3|TRBJ2-3
TGTGCCAGCAGCCGGGGGACTAGCGGGATCCCAGATACGCAGTATTTT
CASSRGTSGIPDTQYF
>.|many|TRBV7-9|TRBJ1-4
TGTGCCAGCAGCTTAGCCGTTGAGGAAAAACTGTTTTTT
CASSLAVEEKLFF
>.|many|TRBV6-6|TRBJ1-2
TGTGCCAGCAGTTACAATCGACAGGATCATGGCTACACCTTC
CASSYNRQDHGYTF
>.|many|TRBV20-1|TRBJ1-1
TGCAGTGCTATAGGGACTGTGAACACTGAAGCTTTCTTT
CSAIGTVNTEAFF
>.|many|TRBV27|TRBJ2-7
TGTGCCAGCAGCTTACATGGTACCTACGAGCAGTACTTC
CASSLHGTYEQYF
>.|many|TRBV20-1|TRBJ2-1
TGCAGTGCTAGAGAAAGTCGGGAGCAGTTCTTC
CSARESREQFF
>TRBD1|many|TRBV12-3/TRBV12-4|TRBJ2-5
TGTGCCAGCAGACAGACCGGGACAGGGGGCCGAGAGACCCAGTACTTC
CASRQTGTGGRETQYF
>.|many|TRBV13|TRBJ2-5
TGTGCCAGCAGCTTACGGACCAACCAAGAGACCCAGTACTTC
CASSLRTNQETQYF
>.|.|TRBV30|TRBJ1-1
TGTGCCTGGAGTGTAGTGATGGGGGCGGCTGAAGCTTTCTTT
CAWSVVMGAAEAFF
>TRBD2|.|TRBV20-1|TRBJ2-3
TGCAGCTTGACTAGCGGGGGCCCCGACACAGATACGCAGTATTTT
CSLTSGGPDTDTQYF
>TRBD2|many|TRBV20-1|TRBJ2-7
TGCAGTGCTAGAGATCTAGCGGGGGTCGAGCAGTACTTC
CSARDLAGVEQYF
>TRBD2|many|TRBV20-1|TRBJ2-3
TGCAGTGCTAGACCTCTATTAGCGGGAGTCACAGATACGCAGTATTTT
CSARPLLAGVTDTQYF
>.|many|TRBV20-1|TRBJ1-2
TGCAGTGCTAGAAGCGACACTACCTATGGCTACACCTTC
CSARSDTTYGYTF
>TRBD1|.|TRBV4-1|TRBJ1-6
TGCGCCAGCAGCCTCCACAGGGGAAATAATTCACCCCTCCACTTT
CASSLHRGNNSPLHF
>TRBD1|few|TRBV27|TRBJ2-7
TGTGCCAGCAGGAATTGGGGACAGGGAGACGAGCAGTACTTC
CASRNWGQGDEQYF
>.|many|TRBV15|TRBJ1-2
TGTGCCACCAGCAGAGAGACAGAGGACCTTAACTATGGCTACACCTTC
CATSRETEDLNYGYTF
>.|many|TRBV7-2|TRBJ2-1
TGTGCCAGCAGCCCTGGAACGGACACTGAGCAGTTCTTC
CASSPGTDTEQFF
>TRBD2|many|TRBV19|TRBJ2-3
TGTGCCAGTAGTCGTCGAGGGCTAGCGGGCACAGATACGCAGTATTTT
CASSRRGLAGTDTQYF
>.|many|TRBV12-3/TRBV12-4|TRBJ2-5
TGTGCCAGCAGTCCAACTAGCTTGGAGACCCAGTACTTC
CASSPTSLETQYF
>TRBD1|many|TRBV3-1|TRBJ1-5
TGTGCCAGCAGCCAAGGGACGACAGGGCATCAGCCCCAGCATTTT
CASSQGTTGHQPQHF
>.|.|TRBV19|TRBJ2-5
TGTGCCAGTAGTAAGGCCGGGACCCAGTACTTC
CASSKAGTQYF